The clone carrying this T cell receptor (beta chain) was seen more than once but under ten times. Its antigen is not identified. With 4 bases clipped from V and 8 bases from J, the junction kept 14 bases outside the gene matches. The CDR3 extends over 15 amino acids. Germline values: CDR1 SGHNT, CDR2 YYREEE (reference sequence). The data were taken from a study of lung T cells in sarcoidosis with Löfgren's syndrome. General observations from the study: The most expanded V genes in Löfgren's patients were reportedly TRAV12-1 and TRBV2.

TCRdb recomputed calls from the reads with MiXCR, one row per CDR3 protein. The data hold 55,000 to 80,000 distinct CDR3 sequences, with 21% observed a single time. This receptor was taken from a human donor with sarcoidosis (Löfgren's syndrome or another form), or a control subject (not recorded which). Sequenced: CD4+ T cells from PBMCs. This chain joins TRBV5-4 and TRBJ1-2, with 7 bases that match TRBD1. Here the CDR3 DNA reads TGTGCCAGCAGCCCCCGGGACAGCCTTAACCGGGGCTACACCTTC. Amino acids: CASSPRDSLNRGYTF. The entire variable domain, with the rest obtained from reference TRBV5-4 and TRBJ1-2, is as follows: ETGVTQSPTHLIKTRGQQVTLRCSSQSGHNTVSWYQQALGQGPQFIFQYYREEENGRGNFPPRFSGLQFPNYSSELNVNALELDDSALYLCASSPRDSLNRGYTFGSGTRLTVV.